This is a list of T cell receptor beta chains from one sample in a study of blood T cells in healthy people across ages. TCRdb processed the 5' RACE reads anew with MiXCR; each CDR3 protein has one entry. Among 1.5 million to 2 million distinct CDR3 sequences, roughly 49% were seen once, and the ten largest hold 2.1%. Sequenced sample: blood. These receptors came from a woman aged 40 to 50 in good health. The CDR3 runs from the conserved cysteine through the conserved F or W. Each record gives: V gene, J gene, D gene, clone size, CDR3 protein, CDR3 DNA. D genes are given only for firm matches. Where a row states a size, it is once, few, many or the class of an expanded clone; other rows omit it.

V: TRBV12-3/TRBV12-4
J: TRBJ1-5
D: -
size: few
CDR3: CASSLRTARHQPQHF
DNA: TGTGCCAGCAGTTTAAGGACTGCCCGCCATCAGCCCCAGCATTTT

V: TRBV5-5
J: TRBJ2-7
D: TRBD2
size: -
CDR3: CASSTRAAGTSVYEQYF
DNA: TGTGCCAGCAGTACCCGTGCGGCCGGGACTAGCGTATACGAGCAGTACTTC

V: TRBV18
J: TRBJ1-2
D: TRBD1
size: -
CDR3: CASSPLTGTGVDGYTF
DNA: TGTGCCAGCTCACCGCTCACCGGGACAGGGGTTGACGGCTACACCTTC

V: TRBV15
J: TRBJ2-5
D: TRBD2
size: few
CDR3: CATSRGGTSGSLRVETQYF
DNA: TGTGCCACCAGCAGAGGAGGGACTAGCGGGTCCCTCCGTGTAGAGACCCAGTACTTC

V: TRBV12-3/TRBV12-4
J: TRBJ2-7
D: -
size: -
CDR3: CASSLVSEQYF
DNA: TGTGCCAGCAGTTTAGTAAGCGAGCAGTACTTC

V: TRBV7-6
J: TRBJ2-5
D: -
size: once
CDR3: CASSPDQTQYF
DNA: TGTGCCAGCAGCCCCGATCAGACCCAGTACTTC

V: TRBV12-3/TRBV12-4
J: TRBJ1-1
D: -
size: -
CDR3: CASSADRTTEAFF
DNA: TGTGCCAGCAGTGCCGACAGGACCACTGAAGCTTTCTTT

V: TRBV12-3/TRBV12-4
J: TRBJ2-7
D: -
size: few
CDR3: CASRIDTSYEQYF
DNA: TGTGCCAGCAGGATTGACACTTCCTACGAGCAGTACTTC

V: TRBV4-3
J: TRBJ2-1
D: -
size: few
CDR3: CASSQEAGNDDEQFF
DNA: TGCGCCAGCAGCCAAGAGGCGGGGAATGACGATGAGCAGTTCTTC

V: TRBV11-2
J: TRBJ2-1
D: -
size: -
CDR3: CATQPSNFVEQFF
DNA: TGTGCCACCCAACCCTCCAACTTTGTTGAGCAGTTCTTC

V: TRBV9
J: TRBJ2-1
D: TRBD2
size: -
CDR3: CASSYSGGAMNEQFF
DNA: TGTGCCAGCAGTTATAGCGGGGGGGCCATGAATGAGCAGTTCTTC

V: TRBV10-1
J: TRBJ2-1
D: -
size: -
CDR3: CASSDGAGTYSEQFF
DNA: TGCGCCAGCAGTGACGGGGCTGGCACATACAGTGAGCAGTTCTTC

V: TRBV7-2
J: TRBJ2-1
D: TRBD2
size: once
CDR3: CASSLVLAGDHNEQFF
DNA: TGTGCCAGCAGCTTAGTACTAGCGGGGGATCACAATGAGCAGTTCTTC

V: TRBV20-1
J: TRBJ2-5
D: TRBD2
size: -
CDR3: CSASVPSGTRYQETQYF
DNA: TGCAGTGCTAGCGTGCCTAGCGGGACCCGTTACCAAGAGACCCAGTACTTC

V: TRBV25-1
J: TRBJ2-6
D: TRBD1
size: -
CDR3: CASSADRAAGANVLTF
DNA: TGTGCCAGCAGCGCCGACAGGGCAGCTGGGGCCAACGTCCTGACTTTC

V: TRBV7-9
J: TRBJ2-1
D: TRBD2
size: -
CDR3: CASSFSRGGPYNEQFF
DNA: TGTGCCAGTAGCTTTAGTCGGGGGGGGCCGTACAATGAGCAGTTCTTC

V: TRBV6-6
J: TRBJ2-7
D: TRBD2
size: -
CDR3: CASSYRDYSSYEQYF
DNA: TGTGCCAGCAGTTACAGGGACTATAGCTCCTACGAGCAGTACTTC

V: TRBV20-1
J: TRBJ2-3
D: -
size: few
CDR3: CSASGWRAGASTDTQYF
DNA: TGCAGTGCTAGTGGTTGGCGGGCTGGAGCTAGCACAGATACGCAGTATTTT

V: TRBV20-1
J: TRBJ2-5
D: TRBD2
size: -
CDR3: CSRSGGAFETQYF
DNA: TGCAGCCGTAGCGGGGGGGCCTTTGAGACCCAGTACTTC

V: TRBV6-1
J: TRBJ1-2
D: TRBD1
size: once
CDR3: CASKRGTDLYGYTF
DNA: TGTGCCAGCAAAAGGGGGACAGACCTCTATGGCTACACCTTC

V: TRBV9
J: TRBJ2-7
D: TRBD1
size: -
CDR3: CASSTGTADEQYF
DNA: TGTGCCAGCAGCACCGGGACAGCGGACGAGCAGTACTTC

V: TRBV7-2
J: TRBJ2-1
D: TRBD2
size: -
CDR3: CASSLAIAGGRNEQFF
DNA: TGTGCCAGCAGCTTAGCGATAGCGGGGGGGCGGAATGAGCAGTTCTTC

V: TRBV20-1
J: TRBJ2-3
D: -
size: few
CDR3: CSGRLFSTDTQYF
DNA: TGCAGCGGACGACTGTTTAGCACAGATACGCAGTATTTT

V: TRBV24-1
J: TRBJ2-1
D: TRBD2
size: few
CDR3: CATSDTSGGAHEQFF
DNA: TGTGCCACCAGTGATACTAGCGGGGGGGCCCATGAGCAGTTCTTC

V: TRBV7-2
J: TRBJ2-7
D: -
size: few
CDR3: CASSPMPGESYEQYF
DNA: TGTGCCAGCAGCCCCATGCCAGGGGAATCCTACGAGCAGTACTTC

V: TRBV6-5
J: TRBJ1-2
D: -
size: few
CDR3: CASSYSNRVHYGYTF
DNA: TGTGCCAGCAGTTACTCTAACAGGGTGCACTATGGCTACACCTTC

V: TRBV29-1
J: TRBJ2-3
D: -
size: -
CDR3: CSVKTRPTATDTQYF
DNA: TGCAGCGTAAAGACTAGACCCACCGCCACAGATACGCAGTATTTT

V: TRBV7-2
J: TRBJ1-4
D: TRBD1
size: -
CDR3: CASSLRGSGTVGEKLFF
DNA: TGTGCCAGCAGCTTAAGGGGGTCCGGGACAGTAGGGGAAAAACTGTTTTTT

V: TRBV2
J: TRBJ1-2
D: -
size: -
CDR3: CASQPFSAQTTNYGYTF
DNA: TGTGCCAGCCAACCATTTAGTGCGCAGACAACTAACTATGGCTACACCTTC

V: TRBV6-2/TRBV6-3
J: TRBJ1-5
D: -
size: -
CDR3: CASSYWDKQHF
DNA: TGTGCCAGCAGTTACTGGGACAAGCAGCATTTT

V: TRBV6-4
J: TRBJ2-1
D: TRBD1
size: once
CDR3: CANPPGQGYEQFF
DNA: TGTGCCAATCCGCCGGGACAGGGCTATGAGCAGTTCTTC

V: TRBV10-3
J: TRBJ2-4
D: TRBD1
size: few
CDR3: CAISEPRTDRAVSKNIQYF
DNA: TGTGCCATCAGTGAGCCCCGAACTGACAGGGCAGTTTCCAAAAACATTCAGTACTTC

V: TRBV12-3/TRBV12-4
J: TRBJ1-1
D: -
size: -
CDR3: CASSQGPKAFF
DNA: TGTGCCAGCAGTCAGGGGCCCAAAGCTTTCTTT

V: TRBV7-2
J: TRBJ2-3
D: -
size: -
CDR3: CASSHRMSTDTQYF
DNA: TGTGCCAGCAGCCACCGGATGTCCACAGATACGCAGTATTTT

V: TRBV27
J: TRBJ2-7
D: TRBD2
size: -
CDR3: CASSYLAGDEQYF
DNA: TGTGCCAGCAGTTACCTAGCGGGGGACGAGCAGTACTTC

V: TRBV27
J: TRBJ2-5
D: -
size: -
CDR3: CASSAYMASGVQTQYF
DNA: TGTGCCAGCAGTGCTTACATGGCTTCGGGGGTGCAGACCCAGTACTTC

V: TRBV29-1
J: TRBJ2-5
D: TRBD1
size: -
CDR3: CSAAPGGTGGSNEQYF
DNA: TGCAGCGCAGCCCCAGGTGGGACAGGGGGTTCAAATGAGCAGTACTTC

V: TRBV15
J: TRBJ2-1
D: TRBD2
size: few
CDR3: CATSRRLAGANEQFF
DNA: TGTGCCACCAGCAGACGGCTAGCGGGTGCCAATGAGCAGTTCTTC

V: TRBV6-1
J: TRBJ1-1
D: TRBD1
size: -
CDR3: CASSLGQGAGLNTEAFF
DNA: TGTGCCAGCAGCTTGGGACAGGGGGCAGGTTTGAACACTGAAGCTTTCTTT

V: TRBV27
J: TRBJ2-7
D: -
size: -
CDR3: CASSVGGYNEQYF
DNA: TGTGCCAGCAGTGTAGGAGGCTACAATGAGCAGTACTTC

V: TRBV3-1
J: TRBJ2-5
D: -
size: -
CDR3: CASSRMWRSQETQYF
DNA: TGTGCCAGCAGCAGAATGTGGCGGAGCCAAGAGACCCAGTACTTC

V: TRBV20-1
J: TRBJ1-2
D: -
size: -
CDR3: CSASHGDYGYTF
DNA: TGCAGTGCTAGTCACGGGGACTATGGCTACACCTTC

V: TRBV5-1
J: TRBJ2-5
D: -
size: -
CDR3: CASSLGHPRETQYF
DNA: TGCGCCAGCAGCTTGGGACATCCTCGGGAGACCCAGTACTTC

V: TRBV2
J: TRBJ2-3
D: -
size: -
CDR3: CASRPGTQGTDTQYF
DNA: TGTGCCAGCAGACCCGGGACTCAAGGTACAGATACGCAGTATTTT

V: TRBV10-2
J: TRBJ2-7
D: TRBD1
size: once
CDR3: CASSEWTGGLSYEQYF
DNA: TGCGCCAGCAGTGAGTGGACAGGGGGCCTGTCCTACGAGCAGTACTTC

V: TRBV7-9
J: TRBJ2-3
D: -
size: -
CDR3: CASSLGLPQDTQYF
DNA: TGTGCCAGCAGCTTAGGGCTACCCCAGGATACGCAGTATTTT

V: TRBV7-9
J: TRBJ1-6
D: -
size: -
CDR3: CASSLDGPRISPLHF
DNA: TGTGCCAGCAGCTTGGACGGGCCAAGGATTTCACCCCTCCACTTT